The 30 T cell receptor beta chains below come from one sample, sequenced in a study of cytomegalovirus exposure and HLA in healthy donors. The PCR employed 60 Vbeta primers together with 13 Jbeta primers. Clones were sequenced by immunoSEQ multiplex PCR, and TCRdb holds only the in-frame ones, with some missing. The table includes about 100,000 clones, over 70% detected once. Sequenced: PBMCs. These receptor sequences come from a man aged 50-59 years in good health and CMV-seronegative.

CDR3 in DNA: TGTGCCACCAGGACTAGCAGGGTCCACGAGCAGTACTTC. It specifies CATRTSRVHEQYF. V gene TRBV28 combines with J gene TRBJ2-7; 8 nucleotides align to TRBD2. Trimming at V came to 10 bases and at J to 5 bases, leaving 10 bases not matched to a gene. CDR1 MDHEN and CDR2 SYDVKM come from the germline V gene. This CDR3 has 13 residues.

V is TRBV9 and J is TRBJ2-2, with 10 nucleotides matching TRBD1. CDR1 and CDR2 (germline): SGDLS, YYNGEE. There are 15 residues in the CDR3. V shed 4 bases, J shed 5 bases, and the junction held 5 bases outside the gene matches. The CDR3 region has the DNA TGTGCCAGCAGCCCGACAGGGGGCTGGACCGGGGAGCTGTTTTTT. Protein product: CASSPTGGWTGELFF. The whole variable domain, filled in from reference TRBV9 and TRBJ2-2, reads DSGVTQTPKHLITATGQRVTLRCSPRSGDLSVYWYQQSLDQGLQFLIQYYNGEERAKGNILERFSAQQFPDLHSELNLSSLELGDSALYFCASSPTGGWTGELFFGEGSRLTVL.

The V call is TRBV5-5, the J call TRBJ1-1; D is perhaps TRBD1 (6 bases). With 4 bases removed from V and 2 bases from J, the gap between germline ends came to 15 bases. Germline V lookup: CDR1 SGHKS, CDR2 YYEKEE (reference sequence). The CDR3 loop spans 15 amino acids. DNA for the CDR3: TGTGCCAGCAGCGCTTTCACGACAGGAAACACTGAAGCTTTCTTT. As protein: CASSAFTTGNTEAFF.

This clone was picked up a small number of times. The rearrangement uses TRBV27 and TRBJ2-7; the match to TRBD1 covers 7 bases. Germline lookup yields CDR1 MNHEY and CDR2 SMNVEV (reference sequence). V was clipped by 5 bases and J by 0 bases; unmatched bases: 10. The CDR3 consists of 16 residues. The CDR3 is CASSPAGQASSYEQYF. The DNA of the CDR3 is TGTGCCAGCAGTCCCGCCGGACAGGCGTCCTCCTACGAGCAGTACTTC.

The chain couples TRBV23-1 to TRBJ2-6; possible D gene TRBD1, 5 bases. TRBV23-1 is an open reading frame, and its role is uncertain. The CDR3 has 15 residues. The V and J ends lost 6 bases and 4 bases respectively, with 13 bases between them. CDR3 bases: TGCGCCAGCAGCAGACAGCCAACGGGGGCCAACGTCCTGACTTTC. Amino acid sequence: CASSRQPTGANVLTF.

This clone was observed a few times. The DNA for the CDR3 is TGTGCCAGCAGCAAAGAAGGGGGAGGGATGCGCGAGCAGTACTTC. Translation: CASSKEGGGMREQYF. The chain combines TRBV21-1 with TRBJ2-7; the table assigns TRBD2, which was not confirmed against the DNA. TRBV21-1 is labeled a pseudogene. The CDR3 is 15 amino acids.

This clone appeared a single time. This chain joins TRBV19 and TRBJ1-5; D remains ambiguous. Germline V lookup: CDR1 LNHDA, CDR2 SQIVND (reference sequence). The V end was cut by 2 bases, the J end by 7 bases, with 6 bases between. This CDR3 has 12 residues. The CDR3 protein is CASSIREQPQHF. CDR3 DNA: TGTGCCAGTAGTATAAGAGAACAGCCCCAGCATTTT.

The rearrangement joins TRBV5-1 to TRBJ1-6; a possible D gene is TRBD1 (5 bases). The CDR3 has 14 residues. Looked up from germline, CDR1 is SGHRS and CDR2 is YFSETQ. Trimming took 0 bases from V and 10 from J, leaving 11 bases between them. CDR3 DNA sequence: TGCGCCAGCAGCTTGGATACAGGTCGATCACCCCTCCACTTT. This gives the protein CASSLDTGRSPLHF. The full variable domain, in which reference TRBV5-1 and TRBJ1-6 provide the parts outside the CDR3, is KAGVTQTPRYLIKTRGQQVTLSCSPISGHRSVSWYQQTPGQGLQFLFEYFSETQRNKGNFPGRFSGRQFSNSRSEMNVSTLELGDSALYLCASSLDTGRSPLHFGNGTRLTVT.

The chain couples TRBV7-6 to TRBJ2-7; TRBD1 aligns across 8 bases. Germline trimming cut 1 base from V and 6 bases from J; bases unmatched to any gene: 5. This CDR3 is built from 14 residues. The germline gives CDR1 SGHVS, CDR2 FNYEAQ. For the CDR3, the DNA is TGTGCCAGCAGCTTAGAGACAGGGGTGGGCGAGCAGTACTTC. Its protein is CASSLETGVGEQYF.

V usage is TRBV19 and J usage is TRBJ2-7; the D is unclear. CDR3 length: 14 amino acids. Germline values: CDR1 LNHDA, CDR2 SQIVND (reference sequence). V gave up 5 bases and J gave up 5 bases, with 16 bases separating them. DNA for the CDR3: TGTGCCAGTAGTCCCTGGTTGTCGAGAGACGAGCAGTACTTC. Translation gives CASSPWLSRDEQYF.

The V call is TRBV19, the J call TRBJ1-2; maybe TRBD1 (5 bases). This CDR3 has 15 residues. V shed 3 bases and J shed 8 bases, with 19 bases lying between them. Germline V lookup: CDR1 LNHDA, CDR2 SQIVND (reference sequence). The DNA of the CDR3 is TGTGCCAGTAGTATCGACCGGGACTTAATCGGAGGCTACACCTTC. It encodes CASSIDRDLIGGYTF.

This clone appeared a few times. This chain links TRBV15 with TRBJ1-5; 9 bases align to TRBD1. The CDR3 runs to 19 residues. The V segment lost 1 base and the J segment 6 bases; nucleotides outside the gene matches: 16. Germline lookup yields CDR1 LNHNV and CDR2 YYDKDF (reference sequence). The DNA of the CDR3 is TGTGCCACCAGCAGAGGCCCGGGACAGGGAGGGTTACAGGGTCAGCCCCAGCATTTT. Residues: CATSRGPGQGGLQGQPQHF.

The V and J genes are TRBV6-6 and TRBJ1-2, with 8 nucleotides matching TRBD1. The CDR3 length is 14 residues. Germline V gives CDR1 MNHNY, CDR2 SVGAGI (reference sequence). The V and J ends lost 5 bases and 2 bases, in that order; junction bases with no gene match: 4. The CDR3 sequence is CASSRTGSNYGYTF. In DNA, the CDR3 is TGTGCCAGCAGTAGGACAGGGTCGAACTATGGCTACACCTTC.

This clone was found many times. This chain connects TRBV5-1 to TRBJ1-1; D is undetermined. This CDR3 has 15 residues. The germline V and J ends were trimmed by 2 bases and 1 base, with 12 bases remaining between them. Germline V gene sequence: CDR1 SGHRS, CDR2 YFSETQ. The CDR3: CASSLAGSGNTEAFF. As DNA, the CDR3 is TGCGCCAGCAGCTTAGCAGGCAGCGGGAACACTGAAGCTTTCTTT.

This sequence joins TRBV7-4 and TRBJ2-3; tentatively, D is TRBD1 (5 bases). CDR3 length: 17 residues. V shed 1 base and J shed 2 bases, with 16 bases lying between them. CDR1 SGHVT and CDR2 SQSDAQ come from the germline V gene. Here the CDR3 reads CASSLGPIGANTDTQYF. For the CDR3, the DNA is TGTGCCAGCAGCTTAGGACCGATAGGGGCCAACACAGATACGCAGTATTTT.

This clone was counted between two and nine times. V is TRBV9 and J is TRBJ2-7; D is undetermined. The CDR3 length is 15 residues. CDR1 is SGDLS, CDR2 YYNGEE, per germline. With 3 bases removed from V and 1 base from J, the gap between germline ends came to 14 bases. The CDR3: CASSAALGSSYEQYF. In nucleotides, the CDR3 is TGTGCCAGCAGCGCAGCTCTCGGGTCTTCCTACGAGCAGTACTTC. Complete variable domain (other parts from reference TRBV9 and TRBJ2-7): DSGVTQTPKHLITATGQRVTLRCSPRSGDLSVYWYQQSLDQGLQFLIQYYNGEERAKGNILERFSAQQFPDLHSELNLSSLELGDSALYFCASSAALGSSYEQYFGPGTRLTVT.

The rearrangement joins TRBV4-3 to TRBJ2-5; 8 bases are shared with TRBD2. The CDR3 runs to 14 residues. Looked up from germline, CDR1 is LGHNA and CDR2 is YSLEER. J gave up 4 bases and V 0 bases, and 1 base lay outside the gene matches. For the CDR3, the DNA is TGCGCCAGCAGCCAAGAACGGGGGGGAGAGACCCAGTACTTC. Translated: CASSQERGGETQYF.

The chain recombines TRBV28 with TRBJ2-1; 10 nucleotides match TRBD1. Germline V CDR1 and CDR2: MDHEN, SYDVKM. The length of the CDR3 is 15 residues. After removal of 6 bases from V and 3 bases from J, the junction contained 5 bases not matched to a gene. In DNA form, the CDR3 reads TGTGCCAGCAGCTCCCGGGACAGGGGCTACAATGAGCAGTTCTTC. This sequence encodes CASSSRDRGYNEQFF.

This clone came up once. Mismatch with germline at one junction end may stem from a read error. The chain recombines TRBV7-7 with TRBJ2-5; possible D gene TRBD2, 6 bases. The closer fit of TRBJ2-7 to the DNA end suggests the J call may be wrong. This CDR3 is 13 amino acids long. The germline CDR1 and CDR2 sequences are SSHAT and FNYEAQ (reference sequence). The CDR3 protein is CASSLAERYEQYF. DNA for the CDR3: TGTGCTAGCAGCTTAGCGGAGAGGTACGAGCAGTACTTC.

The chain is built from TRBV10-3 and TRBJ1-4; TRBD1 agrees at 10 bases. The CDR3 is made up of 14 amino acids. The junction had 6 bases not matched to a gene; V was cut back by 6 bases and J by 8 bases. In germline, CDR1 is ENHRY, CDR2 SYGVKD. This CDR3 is CAISHGQGGEKLFF. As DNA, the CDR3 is TGTGCCATCAGCCACGGACAGGGGGGAGAAAAACTGTTTTTT.

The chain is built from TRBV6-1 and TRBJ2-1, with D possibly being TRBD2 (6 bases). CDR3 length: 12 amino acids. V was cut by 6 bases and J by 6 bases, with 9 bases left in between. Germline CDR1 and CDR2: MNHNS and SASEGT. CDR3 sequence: CASSPTSNEQFF. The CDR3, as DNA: TGTGCCAGCAGCCCGACTAGCAATGAGCAGTTCTTC.

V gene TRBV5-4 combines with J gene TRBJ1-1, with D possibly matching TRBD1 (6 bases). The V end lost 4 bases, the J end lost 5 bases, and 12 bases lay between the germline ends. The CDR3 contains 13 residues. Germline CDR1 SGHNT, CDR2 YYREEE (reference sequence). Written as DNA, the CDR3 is TGTGCCAGCAGCCACGGGACACAAACTGAAGCTTTCTTT. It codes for CASSHGTQTEAFF.

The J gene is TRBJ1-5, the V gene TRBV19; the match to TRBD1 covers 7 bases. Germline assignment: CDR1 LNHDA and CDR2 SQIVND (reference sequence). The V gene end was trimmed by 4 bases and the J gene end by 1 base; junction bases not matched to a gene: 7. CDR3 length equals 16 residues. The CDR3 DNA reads TGTGCCAGTAGTACCGACAGGGCCCAGAGCAATCAGCCCCAGCATTTT. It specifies CASSTDRAQSNQPQHF.

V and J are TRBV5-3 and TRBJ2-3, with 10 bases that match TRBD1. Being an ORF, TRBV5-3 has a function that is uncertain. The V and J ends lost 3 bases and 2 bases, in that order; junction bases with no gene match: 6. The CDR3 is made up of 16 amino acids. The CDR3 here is CARSCRGTGATDTQYF. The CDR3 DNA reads TGTGCCAGAAGCTGTCGGGGGACAGGGGCCACAGATACGCAGTATTTT.

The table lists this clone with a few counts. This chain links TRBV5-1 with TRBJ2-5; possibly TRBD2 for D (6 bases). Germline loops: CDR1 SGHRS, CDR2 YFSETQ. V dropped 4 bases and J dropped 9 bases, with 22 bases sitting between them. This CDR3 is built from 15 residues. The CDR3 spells CASSPGGQARSSQYF. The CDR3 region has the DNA TGCGCCAGCAGCCCCGGGGGTCAGGCTAGGTCGTCCCAGTACTTC. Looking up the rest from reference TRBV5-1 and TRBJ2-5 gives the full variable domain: KAGVTQTPRYLIKTRGQQVTLSCSPISGHRSVSWYQQTPGQGLQFLFEYFSETQRNKGNFPGRFSGRQFSNSRSEMNVSTLELGDSALYLCASSPGGQARSSQYFGPGTRLLVL.

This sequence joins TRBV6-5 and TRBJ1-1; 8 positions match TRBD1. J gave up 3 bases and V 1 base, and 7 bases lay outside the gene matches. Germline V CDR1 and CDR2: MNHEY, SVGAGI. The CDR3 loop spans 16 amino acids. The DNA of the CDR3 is TGTGCCAGCAGTTACTTCCAGGGGGCGGCGGACACTGAAGCTTTCTTT. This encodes CASSYFQGAADTEAFF.

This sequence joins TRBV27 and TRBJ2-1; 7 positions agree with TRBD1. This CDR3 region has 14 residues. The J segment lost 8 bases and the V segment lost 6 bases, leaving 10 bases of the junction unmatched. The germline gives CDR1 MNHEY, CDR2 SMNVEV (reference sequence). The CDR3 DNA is TGTGCCAGCAGCCTCAGGGGGTCCCTATATGAGCAGTTCTTC. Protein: CASSLRGSLYEQFF.

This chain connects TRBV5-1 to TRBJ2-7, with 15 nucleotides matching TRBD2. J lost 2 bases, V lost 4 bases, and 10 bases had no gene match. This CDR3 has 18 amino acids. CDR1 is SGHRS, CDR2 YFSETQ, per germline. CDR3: CASSPQGLAGGAAYEQYF. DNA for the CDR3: TGCGCCAGCAGCCCACAGGGACTAGCGGGAGGTGCCGCCTACGAGCAGTACTTC.

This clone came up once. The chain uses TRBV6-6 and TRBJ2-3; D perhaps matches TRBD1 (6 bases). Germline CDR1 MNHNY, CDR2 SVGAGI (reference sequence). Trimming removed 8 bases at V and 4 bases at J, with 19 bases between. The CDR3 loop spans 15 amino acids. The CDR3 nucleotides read TGTGCCAGCCGAACCGGGACACGGGATTCAGATACGCAGTATTTT. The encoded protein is CASRTGTRDSDTQYF.

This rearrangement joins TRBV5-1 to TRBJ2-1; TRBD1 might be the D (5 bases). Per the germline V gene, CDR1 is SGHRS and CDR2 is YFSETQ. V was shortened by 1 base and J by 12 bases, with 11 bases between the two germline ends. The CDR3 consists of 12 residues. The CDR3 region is CASSLSLDRQFF. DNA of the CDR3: TGCGCCAGCAGCTTGTCCCTCGACAGGCAGTTCTTC. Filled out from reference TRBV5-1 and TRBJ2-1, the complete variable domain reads KAGVTQTPRYLIKTRGQQVTLSCSPISGHRSVSWYQQTPGQGLQFLFEYFSETQRNKGNFPGRFSGRQFSNSRSEMNVSTLELGDSALYLCASSLSLDRQFFGPGTRLTVL.